This T cell receptor (beta chain) was captured by sequencing in a study of graft-versus-host responses after intestinal transplantation. At the level of the study: All of the recipients had induction that used anti-thymocyte globulin, then tacrolimus and steroids for two to three years.

From germline, CDR1 is SEHNR and CDR2 FQNEAQ (reference sequence). The CDR3 extends over 13 amino acids. V was pared by 5 bases and J by 4 bases, with 9 bases between. As concerns this clone: The antigen is unknown.

Study results and limitations: Graft-donor T cell macrochimerism coincided with high graft-versus-host to host-versus-graft clonal ratios in allografts. Early post-transplant falls in HvG clones accompanied the peak levels of circulating GvH clones. Some GvH clones appeared in ileal mucosa or blood before recipient bone marrow.

Sequencing was performed with immunoSEQ multiplex PCR; in TCRdb, only in-frame clones are kept and a portion is missing. The data contain 90,000 to 150,000 clones, 80% to 95% of them singletons. The chain recombines TRBV7-9 with TRBJ1-5; a weak D match, TRBD1 (6 bases). The input for sequencing was unstimulated CD4+ T cells sorted from spleen or lymph node cells, taken before intestinal transplant. The sequence derives from a human donor who received an intestinal transplant. The CDR3 loop reads CASSLGQNQPQHF. The CDR3 DNA is TGTGCCAGCAGCCTCGGACAGAATCAGCCCCAGCATTTT.